One and the same sample provided the 15 T cell receptor beta chains below, sequenced in a study of blood T cell repertoires in COVID-19. Some clones are missing from TCRdb's copy, which holds only in-frame ones; the method was immunoSEQ multiplex PCR. Of fewer than 400,000 clones detected, more than 90% appear once; the ten largest clones hold 3% to 5%. Material for sequencing was PBMCs or T cells enriched from blood (not recorded which). The receptors originated from a woman aged 30 to 39 who had been exposed to COVID-19.

V is TRBV9 and J is TRBJ2-5; 12 bases map to TRBD2. The trim removed 0 bases at V and 5 bases at J, leaving 5 bases unmatched. From germline, CDR1 is SGDLS and CDR2 YYNGEE. CDR3 length equals 16 residues. The CDR3 spells CASSVALLAGGETQYF. The CDR3 region has the DNA TGTGCCAGCAGCGTAGCCCTTCTAGCGGGGGGGGAGACCCAGTACTTC.

This clone was recorded only once. The chain is built from TRBV5-4 and TRBJ2-7, with 11 bases that match TRBD2. The CDR3 is 14 residues long. The J segment lost 8 bases and the V segment lost 1 base, leaving 5 bases of the junction unmatched. From germline, CDR1 is SGHNT and CDR2 YYREEE (reference sequence). The DNA for the CDR3 is TGTGCCAGCAGCTTGTTCACTAGCGGGGGTAAGCAGTACTTC. It specifies CASSLFTSGGKQYF.

This chain links TRBV7-2 with TRBJ2-7; 8 bases fit TRBD2. The J segment lost 4 bases and the V segment lost 3 bases, leaving 8 bases of the junction unmatched. Germline values: CDR1 SGHTA, CDR2 FQGNSA. The CDR3 is 15 residues long. The CDR3 reads CASSFVVAGTYEQYF. DNA of the CDR3: TGTGCCAGCAGCTTTGTAGTAGCGGGGACTTACGAGCAGTACTTC.

The gene calls are TRBV27 and TRBJ2-7; 8 bases are a match to TRBD2. The trim removed 10 bases at V and 3 bases at J, leaving 8 bases unmatched. The CDR3 contains 13 residues. The germline V gene encodes CDR1 MNHEY and CDR2 SMNVEV (reference sequence). The CDR3 region is CATWKAGDYEQYF. The DNA for the CDR3 is TGTGCCACCTGGAAAGCGGGGGACTACGAGCAGTACTTC.

The chain recombines TRBV6-5 with TRBJ2-7; 9 nucleotides line up with TRBD1. Per germline, CDR1 MNHEY and CDR2 SVGAGI. The CDR3 is made up of 14 amino acids. V lost 6 bases, J lost 5 bases, and 8 bases stayed unmatched. CDR3 nucleotides: TGTGCCAGCAGCCCCCACAGGGGGCGTCACGAGCAGTACTTC. It codes for CASSPHRGRHEQYF.

The chain has TRBV29-1 and TRBJ2-1; 15 positions agree with TRBD2. V was pared by 8 bases and J by 0 bases, with 8 bases of the junction left unmatched. This CDR3 is built from 17 residues. CDR1 is SQVTM, CDR2 ANQGSEA, per germline. The CDR3 sequence: CSPRGLAGGSSYNEQFF. CDR3 DNA: TGCAGCCCTAGAGGACTAGCGGGGGGGAGCTCCTACAATGAGCAGTTCTTC.

The V and J genes are TRBV4-2 and TRBJ2-7; TRBD1 aligns across 7 bases. This CDR3 has 14 amino acids. Germline V gene sequence: CDR1 LGHNA, CDR2 YNFKEQ. Trimming removed 3 bases from V and 5 bases from J; junction bases left unmatched: 7. In DNA, the CDR3 is TGTGCCAGCAGCCACGACAGGGAAGTCCACGAGCAGTACTTC. As protein: CASSHDREVHEQYF.

The chain uses TRBV2 and TRBJ1-6; a possible D gene is TRBD1 (5 bases). The V gene's germline CDR1 is SNHLY and CDR2 FYNNEI. V was shortened by 4 bases and J by 6 bases, with 13 bases between the two germline ends. The CDR3 is 15 amino acids. In nucleotides, the CDR3 is TGTGCCAGCAGTGTTGGCGGGGCAGCTAATTCACCCCTCCACTTT. This gives the protein CASSVGGAANSPLHF. Full variable domain (missing parts from reference TRBV2 and TRBJ1-6): EPEVTQTPSHQVTQMGQEVILRCVPISNHLYFYWYRQILGQKVEFLVSFYNNEISEKSEIFDDQFSVERPDGSNFTLKIRSTKLEDSAMYFCASSVGGAANSPLHFGNGTRLTVT.

This chain joins TRBV6-2 or TRBV6-3 and TRBJ2-7; no clear D gene. V dropped 0 bases and J dropped 6 bases, with 6 bases sitting between them. Germline V gene sequence: CDR1 MNHEY, CDR2 SVGEGT. The CDR3 has 12 amino acids. The CDR3 region has the DNA TGTGCCAGCAGTTACTCGCGGTCCGAGCAGTACTTC. Protein product: CASSYSRSEQYF.

V usage is TRBV20-1 and J usage is TRBJ1-1; D uncertain. Germline CDR1 and CDR2: DFQATT and SNEGSKA (reference sequence). The CDR3 contains 17 residues. The ends were cut back, 3 bases at V and 4 bases at J, with 24 bases in the middle. The CDR3 sequence: CSASRITVRVGSTEAFF. DNA for the CDR3: TGCAGTGCTAGTCGGATTACGGTACGGGTTGGATCCACTGAAGCTTTCTTT.

Regarding this clone: The germline gene is not matched at one end of the junction; a read error may be the cause. The genes are TRBV6-5 and TRBJ1-1; D may be TRBD1 (6 bases). The CDR3 is 15 residues long. Germline values: CDR1 MNHEY, CDR2 SVGAGI. The CDR3 coding sequence is TGTGCCAGCAGAAGACCGACAGGCCCGAACGCTGAAGCTTTCTTT. Translation gives CASRRPTGPNAEAFF.

This clone was seen only once. The chain combines TRBV6-5 with TRBJ1-5, with 7 bases matching TRBD1. The CDR3 is 15 residues long. V lost 4 bases to trimming and J lost 4 bases; unmatched junction nucleotides: 7. Germline V lookup: CDR1 MNHEY, CDR2 SVGAGI. Written as DNA, the CDR3 is TGTGCCAGCAGTTCGACAGGGATAGCAAATCAGCCCCAGCATTTT. It encodes CASSSTGIANQPQHF.

The gene calls are TRBV24-1 and TRBJ1-2; 7 bases map to TRBD1. The CDR3 loop spans 15 amino acids. Germline V gene lookup returns CDR1 KGHDR and CDR2 SFDVKD. Germline trimming cut 4 bases from V and 6 bases from J; bases unmatched to any gene: 10. CDR3 region: CATSDLSTGEDGYTF. The CDR3 DNA is TGTGCCACCAGTGACCTTTCTACAGGGGAAGATGGCTACACCTTC.

This chain uses TRBV2 with TRBJ1-4; D is ambiguous. The germline V and J ends were trimmed by 5 bases and 5 bases, with 24 bases remaining between them. The germline V gene has CDR1 SNHLY and CDR2 FYNNEI. The CDR3 spans 18 residues. CDR3 coding DNA: TGTGCCAGCAGTAATAGAAACGAAATCCGGGATACAAATGAAAAACTGTTTTTT. Its protein is CASSNRNEIRDTNEKLFF.

The chain couples TRBV28 to TRBJ1-5; tentatively, D is TRBD1 (6 bases). Germline V gene sequence: CDR1 MDHEN, CDR2 SYDVKM. With 8 bases removed from V and 6 bases from J, the gap between germline ends came to 17 bases. The CDR3 is made up of 14 amino acids. CDR3 sequence (DNA): TGTGCCAGCGCCTTCCGGGGGGCAGGTCAGCCCCAGCATTTT. Protein: CASAFRGAGQPQHF.